This T cell receptor (beta chain) was obtained from a study of cytomegalovirus exposure and HLA in healthy donors. This CDR3 comprises 15 residues. In germline, CDR1 is SGHDN, CDR2 FVKESK. V was pared by 6 bases and J by 3 bases, with 11 bases of the junction left unmatched. This PCR relied on a set of 60 Vbeta primers and 13 Jbeta primers. Using immunoSEQ multiplex PCR, the repertoire was profiled, and TCRdb retains in-frame clones only, with some absent. The sample records about 200,000 clones, 70% to 80% being singletons. Nominally healthy donors provided the samples, though records likely missed some immune exposures.

This TCR derives from a man aged 25 to 45 in good health and CMV-seronegative. The chain couples TRBV14 to TRBJ2-7; 7 bases align to TRBD1. Sequenced sample: PBMCs. The CDR3 DNA reads as TGTGCCAGCAGACTTACAGGGGTAGGGTTCTACGAGCAGTACTTC. The encoded protein is CASRLTGVGFYEQYF.